This is a list of T cell receptor beta chains from one sample in a study of blood T cell repertoires in COVID-19. Clones were read by immunoSEQ multiplex PCR, and TCRdb kept only the in-frame ones, dropping some. The sample yields over 200,000 clones, 88% seen once. Sequenced input: peripheral blood. These receptor sequences come from a man aged 55 to 70 who had recovered from COVID-19. The CDR3 runs from the conserved cysteine through the conserved F or W. Fields, in order: clone size, D gene, J gene, V gene, CDR3 DNA, CDR3 protein. The D gene is left open where the match is weak. Size is stated for part of the rows, as once, few or many counts, or as a class when the clone is expanded.

-,-,TRBJ2-3,TRBV2,TGTGCCAGCGCCCGACAGAGGACAGATACGCAGTATTTT,CASARQRTDTQYF
-,-,TRBJ1-1,TRBV27,TGTGCCAGCAGCCGCAGCCCGGACCCAGGGGTATCATCTACTGAAGCTTTCTTT,CASSRSPDPGVSSTEAFF
few,-,TRBJ1-5,TRBV7-2,TGTGCCAGCAGCTTAGACAGGGTGGGACAGCCCCAGCATTTT,CASSLDRVGQPQHF
-,TRBD2,TRBJ2-2,TRBV5-6,TGTGCCAGCAGCACAGGACTAGCGGGGCACTACACCGGGGAGCTGTTTTTT,CASSTGLAGHYTGELFF
-,-,TRBJ1-5,TRBV15,TGTGCCACACAGGAGGGATACAATCAGCCCCAGCATTTT,CATQEGYNQPQHF
-,TRBD1,TRBJ1-6,TRBV9,TGTGCCAGCAGCGTAGGGGGGACAGATAATTCACCCCTCCACTTT,CASSVGGTDNSPLHF
-,TRBD1,TRBJ2-5,TRBV4-2,TGTGCCAGCAGCGAGTCGACAGGGGGCTGGACCCAGTACTTC,CASSESTGGWTQYF
few,-,TRBJ1-5,TRBV11-2,TGTGCCAGCAGCTTAGATTTGGGGGCTCAGCCCCAGCATTTT,CASSLDLGAQPQHF
-,TRBD2,TRBJ2-5,TRBV4-2,TGTGCCAGCAGCCAAGTACTAGCGGGGGCCCAAGAGACCCAGTACTTC,CASSQVLAGAQETQYF
-,-,TRBJ1-1,TRBV5-6,TGTGCCAGCAGCCAGGGGACGTTTTGGAACACTGAAGCTTTCTTT,CASSQGTFWNTEAFF
-,-,TRBJ2-7,TRBV30,TGTGCCTGGAGCTCCGGACTCCCCGGAGAGCAGTACTTC,CAWSSGLPGEQYF
-,TRBD1,TRBJ1-2,TRBV29-1,TGCAGCTCACGGACAGGGACTAACTATGGCTACACCTTC,CSSRTGTNYGYTF
-,-,TRBJ2-7,TRBV29-1,TGCAGCGTTGAAGTACCGAGGGATGGGCCCTACGAGCAGTACTTC,CSVEVPRDGPYEQYF
-,TRBD1,TRBJ1-2,TRBV19,TGTGCCAGCCAGGACAGGTTCGGGAACTATGGCTACACCTTC,CASQDRFGNYGYTF
-,-,TRBJ1-1,TRBV19,TGTGCCAGTATCGATACCCGGACAAGACTGAACCCTGAAGCTTTCTTT,CASIDTRTRLNPEAFF
-,TRBD1,TRBJ2-7,TRBV11-1,TGTGCCAGCAGCACCTCAGGGACAGTGGGGCAGTACTTC,CASSTSGTVGQYF
-,-,TRBJ2-1,TRBV27,TGTGCCAGCAGTTCCACCCGGAGCTCCTACAATGAGCAGTTCTTC,CASSSTRSSYNEQFF
-,TRBD2,TRBJ2-7,TRBV14,TGTGCCAGCAGCCAACGTAGCGGGCCGACCTACGAGCAGTACTTC,CASSQRSGPTYEQYF
few,-,TRBJ2-2,TRBV9,TGTGCCAGCCAGGTGGCGGGGACCACCGGGGAGCTGTTTTTT,CASQVAGTTGELFF
-,-,TRBJ1-1,TRBV9,TGTGCCAGCAGCAAAACGAGGGCCGGGAAACCAAAGGAGAACACTGAAGCTTTCTTT,CASSKTRAGKPKENTEAFF
-,TRBD2,TRBJ2-7,TRBV7-9,TGTGCCAGCAGCGTCGCAGCGGGGGAGTACGAGCAGTACTTC,CASSVAAGEYEQYF
-,-,TRBJ2-7,TRBV29-1,TGCAGCGTTGCCAGGGGCCGAAACGAGCAGTACTTC,CSVARGRNEQYF
-,-,TRBJ1-2,TRBV19,TGTGCCAGTAGTCAGCAGGTTCACACCTTC,CASSQQVHTF
-,TRBD2,TRBJ2-5,TRBV24-1,TGTGCCACCAGCAGCCTGGGTAGCGGGGAGGAGACCCAGTACTTC,CATSSLGSGEETQYF
once,-,TRBJ2-7,TRBV2,TGTGCCAGCAGGTCAACGTGGACTTCTCGCTACGAGCAGTACTTC,CASRSTWTSRYEQYF
-,-,TRBJ1-6,TRBV6-4,TGTGCCAGCAGCGCCTCGAGCTCCTATAATTCACCCCTCCACTTT,CASSASSSYNSPLHF
few,TRBD1,TRBJ1-1,TRBV11-1,TGTGCCAGCAGCTCCGGGGACAGGGCGAGCACTGAAGCTTTCTTT,CASSSGDRASTEAFF
-,TRBD2,TRBJ2-5,TRBV7-2,TGTGCCAGCAGCTTGCTTAGCGGGGTCGCGGAGACCCAGTACTTC,CASSLLSGVAETQYF
-,TRBD1,TRBJ2-5,TRBV11-1,TGTGCCAGCAGCTTGGGGGACAGCTCCCAAGAGACCCAGTACTTC,CASSLGDSSQETQYF
-,TRBD2,TRBJ2-1,TRBV9,TGTGCCAGCAGACCCGGGACTAGCGGGGGGGCCCCCGGGGGGAATGAGCAGTTCTTC,CASRPGTSGGAPGGNEQFF
-,-,TRBJ2-2,TRBV4-2,TGTGCCAGCAGCCAAGAGGTTTGGCAGGGCTCCGGGGAGCTGTTTTTT,CASSQEVWQGSGELFF
-,-,TRBJ1-6,TRBV25-1,TGTGCCAGACCGGGTCCTTATAATTCACCCCTCCACTTT,CARPGPYNSPLHF
-,TRBD1,TRBJ1-2,TRBV5-4,TGTGCCAGCACCCTTTCCGGGACAGGGAAAGGCTACACCTTC,CASTLSGTGKGYTF
-,-,TRBJ2-7,TRBV4-1,TGCGCCAGCAGCCAGGGGCGAACCTCCTACGAGCAGTACTTC,CASSQGRTSYEQYF
-,-,TRBJ2-4,TRBV21-1,TGTGCCAGCAGCAATAAGTGGGGGGAAACGGGACGTGGGGCCAAAAACATTCAGTACTTC,CASSNKWGETGRGAKNIQYF
-,TRBD2,TRBJ2-3,TRBV3-1/TRBV3-2,TGTGCCAGCAGCCAAGATTTATTGGTAGCGGGGGTAGCAGATACGCAGTATTTT,CASSQDLLVAGVADTQYF
-,TRBD2,TRBJ2-7,TRBV2,TGTGCCAGCAGTTACGGGGGGTCAAGCTCCTACGAGCAGTACTTC,CASSYGGSSSYEQYF
-,-,TRBJ1-2,TRBV19,TGTGCCAGTAGTACAGACAGGTCTTATGGCTACACCTTC,CASSTDRSYGYTF
-,TRBD1,TRBJ1-5,TRBV10-3,TGTGCCATCAGTCCGGGACAGGGGGCCCCCTTCAATCAGCCCCAGCATTTT,CAISPGQGAPFNQPQHF
-,TRBD1,TRBJ2-5,TRBV6-5,TGTGCCAGCAGTTCGACAGGGGCTTTTTTAGAGACCCAGTACTTC,CASSSTGAFLETQYF
-,TRBD1,TRBJ2-5,TRBV7-6,TGTGCCAGCAGCTTGGGACAGACACGGGAGACCCAGTACTTC,CASSLGQTRETQYF
-,-,TRBJ2-3,TRBV7-2,TGTGCCAGCAGCCCGAAGAGGTCTTGGACAGATACGCAGTATTTT,CASSPKRSWTDTQYF
-,-,TRBJ2-2,TRBV4-1,TGCGCCAGCAGCCAAGTGAGGAGGGGAACCGGGGAGCTGTTTTTT,CASSQVRRGTGELFF
-,-,TRBJ2-4,TRBV15,TGTGCCACCAGCCAACAGGGCATTCAGTACTTC,CATSQQGIQYF
-,-,TRBJ1-3,TRBV24-1,TGTGCCACCAGTTACGGAGGCTCTGGAAACACCATATATTTT,CATSYGGSGNTIYF
-,-,TRBJ2-7,TRBV4-2,TGTGCCAGCAGCCGTCTTCCTAGCGATTCCCCCTACGAGCAGTACTTC,CASSRLPSDSPYEQYF
-,-,TRBJ1-4,TRBV24-1,TGTGCCACCAGTGATCTCGGGGGGGCGGCTAATGAAAAACTGTTTTTT,CATSDLGGAANEKLFF
-,TRBD2,TRBJ2-1,TRBV9,TGTGCCAGCAGCGGGACGATAGCGGGGGGCAAGGATGAGCAGTTCTTC,CASSGTIAGGKDEQFF
once,TRBD2,TRBJ2-5,TRBV3-1/TRBV3-2,TGTGCCAGCAGCCAAGGACTAGCGGAGACCCAGTACTTC,CASSQGLAETQYF
-,-,TRBJ1-1,TRBV3-1/TRBV3-2,TGTGCCAGCAGCCAAGATATCTGGAACACTGAAGCTTTCTTT,CASSQDIWNTEAFF
-,-,TRBJ1-3,TRBV15,TGTGCCACCAGCAATCCTTACAGCCTGCCGTCAGACACCATATATTTT,CATSNPYSLPSDTIYF
-,-,TRBJ1-5,TRBV18,TGTGCCAGCTCACGGGGGGAGAGCAATCAGCCCCAGCATTTT,CASSRGESNQPQHF
-,TRBD1,TRBJ2-1,TRBV27,TGTGCCAGCATACAGGGGGCTTCTGGCTACAATGAGCAGTTCTTC,CASIQGASGYNEQFF